What follows is one TCR beta chain and its context. Its cognate antigen is unknown. The entry originates in a study of OX40 agonist ivuxolimab in advanced cancers. Study context: A history of anti-PD-1, anti-PD-L1 or anti-CTLA-4 therapy was acceptable, and 40% had some. Three patients got partial responses; one had hepatocellular carcinoma and two had cutaneous melanoma. Broader study findings: Among the lowest peripheral clonal expansion occurred in 0.1-3.0 mg/kg partial responders. On average, CD8+ T cells had more expanded clones than CD4+.

CDR1 is SGHRS, CDR2 YFSETQ, per germline. The length of the CDR3 is 16 residues. V was trimmed by 3 bases and J by 6 bases, leaving 20 bases between them. TCRdb keeps only in-frame clones here, not all; method: immunoSEQ multiplex PCR. The data show 80,000 or so clones, about 92% seen once. V is TRBV5-1 and J is TRBJ2-3, with D possibly called TRBD1 or TRBD2 (5 bases each). Source: CD4+ or CD8+ T cells sorted from blood, taken in a trial of the OX40 agonist ivuxolimab. The sequence derives from an adult with an advanced solid tumor such as melanoma, head and neck, liver or kidney cancer. The CDR3 DNA reads as TGCGCCAGCAGCTCCCCACCGGGACGAGATTTCGATACGCAGTATTTT. This sequence encodes CASSSPPGRDFDTQYF.